Listed below are T cell receptor beta chains from one sample, sequenced in a study of blood T cell repertoires in COVID-19. The assay was immunoSEQ multiplex PCR, and TCRdb's table has in-frame clones only and misses some. This sample has about 400,000 clones, with 88% found just once. Sequences were obtained from PBMCs or T cells enriched from blood (not recorded which). All receptors derive from a woman in her twenties or thirties with acute COVID-19. Each CDR3 is given without its conserved first and last residue. Where a row states a size, it is once, few, many or the class of an expanded clone; other rows omit it.

v_call clone_size cdr3_aa
TRBV12-3/TRBV12-4 - ANSGGPYNEQF
TRBV6-2/TRBV6-3 - ASSPLVGQGVKGSAAEAF
TRBV4-1 once ASSPRSTGRSADTQY
TRBV19 - ASSLPTPDRGVGGYT
TRBV6-5 - ASSSGQGVSREQY
TRBV29-1 - SATATNEKLF
TRBV29-1 - SVASGGQPQH
TRBV18 - ASSPPGARGEQF
TRBV7-2 - ASSLLRTEAF
TRBV6-4 - ASSRQVNTEAF
TRBV25-1 - ASSEYKSGYT
TRBV7-6 once ASSRGQNLYGYT
TRBV24-1 - ATSDFGLAIDTQY
TRBV27 - ASLARDRGSEAF
TRBV9 - ASSVTGKDNSPLH
TRBV3-1/TRBV3-2 - ASTQGDSYGYT
TRBV24-1 few ATSDYRGEKLF
TRBV20-1 few SAREVEQF